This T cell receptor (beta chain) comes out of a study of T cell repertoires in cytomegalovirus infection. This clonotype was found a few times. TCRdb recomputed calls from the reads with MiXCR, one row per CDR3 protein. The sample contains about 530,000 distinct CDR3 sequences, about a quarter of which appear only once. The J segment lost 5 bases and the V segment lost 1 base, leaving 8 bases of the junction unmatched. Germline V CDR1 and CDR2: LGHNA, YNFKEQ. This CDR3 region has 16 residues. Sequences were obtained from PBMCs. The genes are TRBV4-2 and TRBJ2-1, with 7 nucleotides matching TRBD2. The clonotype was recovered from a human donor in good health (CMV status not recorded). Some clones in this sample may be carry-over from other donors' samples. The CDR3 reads CASSQGWLAAHNEQFF. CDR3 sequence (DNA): TGTGCCAGCAGCCAAGGATGGCTAGCGGCGCACAATGAGCAGTTCTTC.